Below, 18 T cell receptor beta chains from the same sample are listed, as sequenced in a study of graft-versus-host responses after intestinal transplantation. This table comes from immunoSEQ multiplex PCR, and its TCRdb copy is limited to in-frame clones, with some not included. The sample consists of around 90,000 clones, 85% to 95% of them appearing once. No antigen is known for these receptors. This specimen consisted of unstimulated CD8+ T cells sorted from spleen or lymph node cells, obtained before transplant. The receptors originated from a human donor who was the organ donor for an intestinal transplant.

The chain combines TRBV21-1 with TRBJ2-1; TRBD2 was called by the table and not checked on the DNA. TRBV21-1 counts as a pseudogene. The CDR3 has 16 amino acids. The CDR3 DNA reads TGTGCCAGCAGCAAAGAGAGAGGCAGCCGCTACAATGAGCAGTTCTTC. It is translated as CASSKERGSRYNEQFF.

The chain links TRBV9 to TRBJ2-3, with 11 bases that match TRBD2. This CDR3 region has 17 residues. Trimming at V came to 2 bases and at J to 0 bases, leaving 5 bases not matched to a gene. Germline loops: CDR1 SGDLS, CDR2 YYNGEE. CDR3 coding DNA: TGTGCCAGCAGCGTGACTAGCGGGATAACTAGCACAGATACGCAGTATTTT. This translates into CASSVTSGITSTDTQYF.

The chain is built from TRBV5-4 and TRBJ1-1; TRBD1 matches 10 bases. The CDR3 consists of 14 residues. V was clipped by 4 bases and J by 10 bases; unmatched bases: 10. The germline V gene encodes CDR1 SGHNT and CDR2 YYREEE (reference sequence). The CDR3 reads CASSLSAGTGVAFF. CDR3 bases: TGTGCCAGCAGCCTGTCGGCCGGGACAGGGGTAGCTTTCTTT.

This chain connects TRBV19 to TRBJ2-1; 7 bases are shared with TRBD2. Germline loops: CDR1 LNHDA, CDR2 SQIVND (reference sequence). J gave up 3 bases and V 3 bases, and 11 bases lay outside the gene matches. The CDR3 sequence is 17 residues long. DNA of the CDR3: TGTGCCAGTAGTATGGGGTCGGGGGGACTCCTCTACAATGAGCAGTTCTTC. Its translation: CASSMGSGGLLYNEQFF. The full variable domain, its missing parts supplied by reference TRBV19 and TRBJ2-1, is DGGITQSPKYLFRKEGQNVTLSCEQNLNHDAMYWYRQDPGQGLRLIYYSQIVNDFQKGDIAEGYSVSREKKESFPLTVTSAQKNPTAFYLCASSMGSGGLLYNEQFFGPGTRLTVL.

This chain joins TRBV2 and TRBJ1-1; perhaps TRBD1 as D (6 bases). CDR1 SNHLY and CDR2 FYNNEI come from the germline V gene. Trimming pared 3 bases from V and 5 bases from J, leaving 16 bases between. The CDR3 contains 15 residues. This chain's CDR3 is CASSEVRGEGTEAFF. The DNA of the CDR3 is TGTGCCAGCAGTGAGGTGAGGGGGGAGGGAACTGAAGCTTTCTTT.

The chain combines TRBV7-9 with TRBJ2-1; 8 bases map to TRBD2. Germline values: CDR1 SEHNR, CDR2 FQNEAQ (reference sequence). This CDR3 is 19 amino acids long. Unmatched junction bases numbered 15, after V lost 5 bases and J lost 0 bases. DNA of the CDR3: TGTGCCAGCAGCCCCACTTGGACTAGCCGCCGCAGCTCCTACAATGAGCAGTTCTTC. It codes for CASSPTWTSRRSSYNEQFF.

This chain connects TRBV5-1 to TRBJ2-3; TRBD2 aligns across 10 bases. V lost 1 base, J lost 2 bases, and 1 base stayed unmatched. Germline V gene data show CDR1 as SGHRS and CDR2 as YFSETQ. This CDR3 comprises 15 residues. In DNA, the CDR3 is TGCGCCAGCAGCTTGAGCGGGGGGGTCACAGATACGCAGTATTTT. Protein: CASSLSGGVTDTQYF.

V and J are TRBV7-2 and TRBJ2-7, with a weak D call TRBD2 (6 bases). V shed 7 bases and J shed 7 bases, with 17 bases lying between them. Germline V lookup: CDR1 SGHTA, CDR2 FQGNSA. This CDR3 spans 13 amino acids. In nucleotides, the CDR3 is TGTGCCAGCACCCTACACCAAGCGGGTGAGCAGTACTTC. Translating gives CASTLHQAGEQYF.

This clone was observed once. The chain couples TRBV4-1 to TRBJ2-3; 8 nucleotides agree with TRBD2. This CDR3 region has 17 residues. The germline gives CDR1 MGHRA, CDR2 YSYEKL. V shed 8 bases, J shed 4 bases, and the junction held 17 bases outside the gene matches. The CDR3 protein is CASGSTPGGAGADTQYF. The CDR3 DNA reads as TGCGCCAGCGGGTCGACCCCGGGGGGGGCCGGGGCAGATACGCAGTATTTT.

The chain recombines TRBV7-9 with TRBJ2-1, with a tentative D call TRBD1 (6 bases). V was shortened by 6 bases and J by 4 bases, with 7 bases between the two germline ends. The CDR3 is 12 amino acids. Germline CDR1 SEHNR, CDR2 FQNEAQ (reference sequence). CDR3 sequence: CASRQGYNEQFF. The DNA for the CDR3 is TGTGCCAGCAGACAGGGATACAATGAGCAGTTCTTC. The full variable domain, its missing parts supplied by reference TRBV7-9 and TRBJ2-1, is DTGVSQNPRHKITKRGQNVTFRCDPISEHNRLYWYRQTLGQGPEFLTYFQNEAQLEKSRLLSDRFSAERPKGSFSTLEIQRTEQGDSAMYLCASRQGYNEQFFGPGTRLTVL.

The rearrangement uses TRBV12-5 and TRBJ1-1; D unclear. The germline V gene encodes CDR1 LGHNT and CDR2 FRNRAP. Trimming removed 2 bases at V and 4 bases at J, with 20 bases between. This CDR3 region has 17 residues. The CDR3 reads CASGLPPERGGPTEAFF. Here the CDR3 DNA reads TGTGCTAGTGGTTTGCCCCCGGAACGGGGAGGGCCCACTGAAGCTTTCTTT. The variable domain in full, with the rest retrieved from reference TRBV12-5 and TRBJ1-1, is DARVTQTPRHKVTEMGQEVTMRCQPILGHNTVFWYRQTMMQGLELLAYFRNRAPLDDSGMPKDRFSAEMPDATLATLKIQPSEPRDSAVYFCASGLPPERGGPTEAFFGQGTRLTVV.

The V call is TRBV4-1, the J call TRBJ2-7; tentatively, D is TRBD2 (5 bases). The ends were cut back, 0 bases at V and 2 bases at J, with 11 bases in the middle. Germline CDR1 is MGHRA and CDR2 is YSYEKL. The CDR3 totals 15 residues. CDR3 amino acids: CASSQDATTTYEQYF. The CDR3 DNA sequence: TGCGCCAGCAGCCAAGATGCGACTACCACCTACGAGCAGTACTTC.

J is TRBJ1-3 and V is TRBV28; the D gene is possibly TRBD1 (5 bases). Trimming cost V 6 bases and J 6 bases, with 9 bases left between them. In germline, CDR1 is MDHEN, CDR2 SYDVKM. This CDR3 is 12 amino acids long. The CDR3 loop is CASSFRENTIYF. CDR3 in DNA: TGTGCCAGCAGCTTCAGGGAAAACACCATATATTTT.

The rearrangement uses TRBV7-6 and TRBJ2-7; 8 positions match TRBD2. Losses at the gene ends were 5 bases for V and 5 bases for J; bases not matched to a gene: 8. CDR3 size: 14 residues. Germline lookup yields CDR1 SGHVS and CDR2 FNYEAQ. This chain's CDR3 is CASSTLGAGDEQYF. The CDR3 DNA is TGTGCCAGCAGCACCCTTGGAGCGGGAGACGAGCAGTACTTC.

The rearrangement joins TRBV6-5 to TRBJ2-2; a weak D match, TRBD2 (5 bases). CDR1 and CDR2 (germline): MNHEY, SVGAGI. There are 14 residues in the CDR3. V was shortened by 1 base and J by 7 bases, with 10 bases between the two germline ends. This CDR3 is CASSYLGESGELFF. DNA of the CDR3: TGTGCCAGCAGTTACTTGGGAGAGAGCGGGGAGCTGTTTTTT.

This rearrangement joins TRBV11-2 to TRBJ1-3; no clear D. The CDR3 has 16 amino acids. Trimming pared 1 base from V and 2 bases from J, leaving 12 bases between. CDR1 is SGHAT, CDR2 FQNNGV, per germline. CDR3 residues: CASSLGPGYPGNTIYF. The CDR3 region has the DNA TGTGCCAGCAGCTTAGGGCCAGGCTATCCTGGAAACACCATATATTTT.

This sequence joins TRBV7-9 and TRBJ2-5; 9 bases match TRBD1. The CDR3 covers 16 residues. Germline V lookup: CDR1 SEHNR, CDR2 FQNEAQ (reference sequence). With V trimmed by 4 bases and J by 2 bases, 8 bases remained unmatched. The CDR3: CASSSGQGMRQETQYF. In nucleotides, the CDR3 is TGTGCCAGCAGCTCGGGACAGGGAATGAGGCAAGAGACCCAGTACTTC.

The rearrangement uses TRBV4-1 and TRBJ2-5; 11 bases line up with TRBD2. CDR3 size: 19 residues. Per germline, CDR1 MGHRA and CDR2 YSYEKL. After removal of 0 bases from V and 4 bases from J, the junction contained 13 bases not matched to a gene. CDR3 sequence reads: CASSQDPLVTSGIRETQYF. The CDR3 DNA reads TGCGCCAGCAGCCAAGATCCCCTGGTGACTAGCGGGATAAGAGAGACCCAGTACTTC.